The 12 T cell receptor beta chains listed next were all sequenced from one sample in a study of vaccination and CD4 T cells after COVID-19. Treatment of the sample: roughly nine-day PBMC culture with coronavirus spike peptide pools or control peptides (ViraFEST assay). An Oncomine TCR Beta short-read assay was used to sequence the DNA from cultured CD4+ T cells. MiXCR was run by TCRdb on the PCR reads, yielding one entry per CDR3 protein. The data show some 17,000 distinct CDR3 sequences, almost 40% seen once. These receptors' antigens are unknown. Input material: CD4+ T cells from blood, cultured in vitro. All receptors derive from a human donor who had recovered from COVID-19.

This chain links TRBV12-3 or TRBV12-4 with TRBJ2-7, with 7 bases that match TRBD1. V gave up 7 bases and J gave up 3 bases; unmatched junction bases: 9. The CDR3 extends over 14 amino acids. The CDR3: CASTGQSPLYEQYF. CDR3 nucleotide sequence: TGTGCCAGCACGGGACAGTCCCCACTCTACGAGCAGTACTTC.

The sample holds a few counts of this clonotype. V gene TRBV2 combines with J gene TRBJ2-2; D may be TRBD1 or TRBD2 (5 bases each). The CDR3 is 17 amino acids. CDR1 SNHLY and CDR2 FYNNEI come from the germline V gene. The V end was cut by 7 bases, the J end by 3 bases, with 21 bases between. The CDR3 is CASTGVRGAWDTGELFF. The CDR3 region has the DNA TGTGCCAGCACTGGAGTGAGGGGCGCTTGGGACACCGGGGAGCTGTTTTTT.

This clonotype is a singleton in its sample. The V gene is TRBV6-1, the J gene TRBJ2-7; D ambiguous. The CDR3 extends over 11 amino acids. Trimming pared 9 bases from V and 5 bases from J, leaving 11 bases between. The V gene's germline CDR1 is MNHNS and CDR2 SASEGT. The CDR3 sequence is CASSLGHEQYF. In DNA, the CDR3 is TGTGCCAGTAGTCTAGGGCACGAGCAGTACTTC.

The CDR3: CASSPPGGEGTEAFF. The CDR3 DNA sequence: TGTGCCAGCTCACCACCGGGTGGGGAAGGCACTGAAGCTTTCTTT. The chain combines TRBV18 with TRBJ1-1; the D is unclear. In germline, CDR1 is KGHSH, CDR2 LQKENI. The CDR3 extends over 15 amino acids. Trimming removed 0 bases from V and 4 bases from J, with 12 bases in between.

V gene TRBV10-1 combines with J gene TRBJ2-5; D is possibly TRBD2 (5 bases). In germline, CDR1 is WNHNN, CDR2 SYGVQD (reference sequence). The CDR3 totals 13 residues. Trimming left V 2 bases short and J 6 bases short, with 10 bases between. CDR3 residues: CASSEMFGKTQYF. The CDR3, as DNA: TGCGCCAGCAGTGAGATGTTCGGGAAGACCCAGTACTTC.

The rearrangement uses TRBV2 and TRBJ1-2; TRBD1 is a possible D gene (5 bases). The V end lost 6 bases, the J end lost 7 bases, and 9 bases lay between the germline ends. Germline CDR1 reads SNHLY; CDR2 reads FYNNEI. This CDR3 is built from 11 residues. CDR3 nucleotides: TGTGCCAGCAGCGCAGGGTTTGGCTACACCTTC. Its protein product is CASSAGFGYTF. The variable domain in full, completed from reference TRBV2 and TRBJ1-2, reads EPEVTQTPSHQVTQMGQEVILRCVPISNHLYFYWYRQILGQKVEFLVSFYNNEISEKSEIFDDQFSVERPDGSNFTLKIRSTKLEDSAMYFCASSAGFGYTFGSGTRLTVV.

The chain joins TRBV20-1 to TRBJ2-5, with TRBD2 matching over 12 bases. CDR1 and CDR2 (germline): DFQATT, SNEGSKA (reference sequence). This CDR3 region has 14 residues. The trim removed 5 bases at V and 4 bases at J, leaving 5 bases unmatched. The CDR3 spells CSAQLAGGRETQYF. The CDR3 nucleotides read TGCAGTGCTCAACTAGCGGGAGGTAGAGAGACCCAGTACTTC.

This clonotype was counted a few times. The CDR3 is CASSLTSGRNEQFF. In DNA, the CDR3 is TGTGCCAGCAGCTTGACTAGCGGGAGAAATGAGCAGTTCTTC. The genes are TRBV19 and TRBJ2-1; TRBD2 matches at 12 bases. CDR1 LNHDA and CDR2 SQIVND come from the germline V gene (reference sequence). This CDR3 is 14 amino acids long. J gave up 7 bases and V 9 bases, and 7 bases lay outside the gene matches.

V gene TRBV3-1 combines with J gene TRBJ2-3, with 10 nucleotides matching TRBD2. CDR3 size: 15 residues. Germline CDR1 and CDR2: LGHDT and YNNKEL (reference sequence). V shed 8 bases and J 0 bases; nucleotides not matched to a gene: 5. The DNA of the CDR3 is TGTGCCAGCGGAACGACTAGCGGGAGCACAGATACGCAGTATTTT. Translating it yields CASGTTSGSTDTQYF.

This chain uses TRBV28 with TRBJ2-2, with 7 bases identical to TRBD1. V was clipped by 6 bases and J by 4 bases; unmatched bases: 8. CDR3 size: 15 residues. Germline V gene lookup returns CDR1 MDHEN and CDR2 SYDVKM. The CDR3 DNA sequence: TGTGCCAGCAGAACAGGGGAAGAGAGCACCGGGGAGCTGTTTTTT. Translated, it gives CASRTGEESTGELFF.

This clonotype came up a few times. The chain recombines TRBV6-2 or TRBV6-3 with TRBJ2-5; 10 nucleotides match TRBD1. J gave up 5 bases and V 2 bases, and 11 bases lay outside the gene matches. CDR1 and CDR2 (germline): MNHEY, SVGEGT. The CDR3 has 17 amino acids. The CDR3 is CASSYQGQGSVKETQYF. CDR3 coding DNA: TGTGCCAGCAGTTACCAGGGACAGGGGAGTGTCAAGGAGACCCAGTACTTC.

By sample fraction, this clonotype is medium-sized. This chain uses TRBV27 with TRBJ2-7, with D unresolved. Per germline, CDR1 MNHEY and CDR2 SMNVEV (reference sequence). The V end was cut by 6 bases, the J end by 3 bases, with 12 bases between. This CDR3 contains 13 residues. The CDR3 DNA is TGTGCCAGCAGACCAAACCAAGACTACGAGCAGTACTTC. This gives the protein CASRPNQDYEQYF.